These 6 T cell receptor beta chains share one sample of origin, sequenced in a study of blood T cell repertoires in COVID-19. Clones were read by immunoSEQ multiplex PCR, and TCRdb kept only the in-frame ones, dropping some. The profile covers approximately 210,000 clones, with 70% to 90% appearing a single time and approximately 8% taken by the ten largest. Sequencing input: peripheral blood. The receptors come from a woman aged 45-60 years with active or convalescent COVID-19.

This sequence joins TRBV29-1 and TRBJ2-5; perhaps TRBD1 as D (7 bases). Germline CDR1 and CDR2: SQVTM and ANQGSEA. CDR3 length: 12 amino acids. CDR3 DNA sequence: TGCTCAGCGACCAGGGGGGCTGAGACCCAGTACTTC. This encodes CSATRGAETQYF.

This chain joins TRBV7-9 and TRBJ1-1; 9 bases map to TRBD1. The germline CDR1 and CDR2 sequences are SEHNR and FQNEAQ (reference sequence). CDR3 size: 16 residues. J was trimmed by 2 bases and V by 5 bases; bases with no gene match: 9. CDR3 sequence: CASSPEGQGHNTEAFF. The CDR3, as DNA: TGTGCCAGCAGCCCCGAGGGACAGGGTCATAACACTGAAGCTTTCTTT.

V usage is TRBV6-5 and J usage is TRBJ2-6; D is unclear. This CDR3 comprises 15 residues. Trimming stripped 8 bases from V and 1 base from J, with 12 bases between. Germline loops: CDR1 MNHEY, CDR2 SVGAGI. The CDR3 region has the DNA TGTGCCAGCGAGTATGGTTTTTCTGGGGCCAACGTCCTGACTTTC. As protein: CASEYGFSGANVLTF.

This clone occurred a few times. This CDR3 is CASSSELAIAGTGELFF. CDR3 DNA: TGTGCCAGCAGCTCTGAACTGGCCATAGCAGGGACCGGGGAGCTGTTTTTT. V is TRBV11-2 and J is TRBJ2-2; TRBD1 might be the D (5 bases). Germline CDR1 and CDR2: SGHAT and FQNNGV. With 4 bases removed from V and 5 bases from J, the gap between germline ends came to 20 bases. The CDR3 contains 17 residues.

CDR3: CASSSALTSGRAFTDTQYF. In DNA form, the CDR3 reads TGTGCCAGCAGCTCCGCCTTGACTAGCGGGAGGGCCTTTACAGATACGCAGTATTTT. The V gene is TRBV5-4, the J gene TRBJ2-3; 14 bases match TRBD2. This CDR3 region has 19 residues. Germline-derived CDR1 and CDR2 are SGHNT and YYREEE (reference sequence). V trimming: 3 bases; J trimming: 3 bases; junction bases outside the gene matches: 12.

The rearrangement links TRBV3-1 (or the pseudogene TRBV3-2) to TRBJ2-1; 7 nucleotides agree with TRBD1. The CDR3 consists of 12 residues. The V gene's germline CDR1 is LGHDT and CDR2 YNNKEL (reference sequence). V lost 5 bases and J lost 7; bases outside the gene matches: 2. CDR3 region: CASSLTGNEQFF. The CDR3 DNA sequence: TGTGCCAGCAGCTTGACAGGGAATGAGCAGTTCTTC.